Listed here are 14 T cell receptor beta chains from one sample, sequenced in a study of T cells in Graves' hyperthyroidism and ophthalmopathy. RNA transcripts were the template for amplifying TCR beta CDR3 regions. In the first-round RT-PCR of the TCR CDR3, the HTBI primer set was used. One entry per CDR3 protein results from TCRdb running MiXCR on the multiplex PCR reads. This sample has about 600,000 distinct CDR3 sequences, with about a sixth found just once. Sequenced: blood. These receptors were taken from a woman in her forties with Graves' ophthalmopathy.

This chain connects TRBV18 to TRBJ2-1; 8 nucleotides agree with TRBD1. CDR1 KGHSH and CDR2 LQKENI come from the germline V gene. The CDR3 is made up of 16 amino acids. With V trimmed by 1 base and J by 3 bases, 5 bases remained unmatched. This CDR3 is CASSPRRTGGYNEQFF. The CDR3, as DNA: TGTGCCAGCTCACCACGGCGCACAGGGGGCTACAATGAGCAGTTCTTC.

This clonotype was observed a few times. J is TRBJ1-1 and V is TRBV7-9, with D possibly matching TRBD1 (5 bases). V lost 11 bases and J 5 bases, leaving 15 bases between the germline ends. CDR1 and CDR2 (germline): SEHNR, FQNEAQ (reference sequence). The CDR3 length is 12 residues. Here the CDR3 DNA reads TGTGCCGGGGGGGGGGATTTTACTGAAGCTTTCTTT. Translated: CAGGGDFTEAFF.

The chain has TRBV7-9 and TRBJ2-3; D not certain. V was trimmed by 6 bases and J by 0 bases, leaving 7 bases between them. Germline V gives CDR1 SEHNR, CDR2 FQNEAQ (reference sequence). The CDR3 extends over 13 amino acids. The CDR3 is CASRGLSTDTQYF. The CDR3 DNA sequence: TGTGCCAGCAGGGGCCTGAGCACAGATACGCAGTATTTT.

This clonotype was recorded many times. The gene calls are TRBV20-1 and TRBJ2-5; 8 bases fit TRBD2. The CDR3 has 14 residues. The germline CDR1 and CDR2 sequences are DFQATT and SNEGSKA (reference sequence). The V gene end was trimmed by 4 bases and the J gene end by 4 bases; junction bases not matched to a gene: 8. CDR3 sequence (DNA): TGCAGTGCTACCACGGGGGGGCCCGGAGAGACCCAGTACTTC. Protein: CSATTGGPGETQYF.

This chain uses TRBV6-2 or TRBV6-3 with TRBJ2-3; TRBD2 agrees at 8 bases. There are 17 residues in the CDR3. The V segment lost 0 bases and the J segment 7 bases; nucleotides outside the gene matches: 12. Germline CDR1 MNHEY, CDR2 SVGEGT. The CDR3, as DNA: TGTGCCAGCAGTTACTCCGGTCTAAGCGGGAGCGGGAATACGCAGTATTTT. Translating it yields CASSYSGLSGSGNTQYF.

This clonotype was detected a few times. The chain links TRBV2 to TRBJ2-5, with 9 bases aligning to TRBD2. Germline CDR1 is SNHLY and CDR2 is FYNNEI. The junction had 4 bases not matched to a gene; V was cut back by 6 bases and J by 2 bases. The CDR3 loop spans 14 amino acids. The CDR3 protein is CASRALAGQETQYF. CDR3 DNA sequence: TGTGCCAGCAGAGCTCTAGCGGGACAAGAGACCCAGTACTTC.

The table lists this clonotype with a few counts. The chain combines TRBV20-1 with TRBJ2-5; 11 nucleotides align to TRBD1. V shed 3 bases, J shed 5 bases, and the junction held 8 bases outside the gene matches. The V gene's germline CDR1 is DFQATT and CDR2 SNEGSKA (reference sequence). The CDR3 has 15 amino acids. CDR3: CSASGGQGESETQYF. CDR3 nucleotide sequence: TGCAGTGCTAGTGGGGGACAGGGGGAATCGGAGACCCAGTACTTC.

In this sample, this clonotype turned up many times. The chain combines TRBV5-1 with TRBJ1-1, with 7 positions matching TRBD1. J lost 1 base, V lost 4 bases, and 10 bases had no gene match. Germline V gives CDR1 SGHRS, CDR2 YFSETQ. CDR3 length: 16 residues. The CDR3 DNA reads TGCGCCAGCAGCATAGGCCAGGACAGGCGGAACACTGAAGCTTTCTTT. Its protein product is CASSIGQDRRNTEAFF.

The chain combines TRBV7-9 with TRBJ2-2, with 7 bases aligning to TRBD1. V lost 5 bases and J lost 0; bases outside the gene matches: 3. Germline CDR1 SEHNR, CDR2 FQNEAQ (reference sequence). This CDR3 has 15 amino acids. The CDR3 sequence: CASSTGQTNTGELFF. In nucleotides, the CDR3 is TGTGCCAGCAGCACGGGACAGACGAACACCGGGGAGCTGTTTTTT. The whole variable domain, filled in from reference TRBV7-9 and TRBJ2-2, reads DTGVSQNPRHKITKRGQNVTFRCDPISEHNRLYWYRQTLGQGPEFLTYFQNEAQLEKSRLLSDRFSAERPKGSFSTLEIQRTEQGDSAMYLCASSTGQTNTGELFFGEGSRLTVL.

V and J are TRBV19 and TRBJ1-5; D not certain. The CDR3 has 14 residues. Germline values: CDR1 LNHDA, CDR2 SQIVND (reference sequence). Deletions cut 0 bases from V and 7 bases from J, with 10 bases between. CDR3 coding DNA: TGTGCCAGTAGTATAGAGGAGGTTGTGCAGCCCCAGCATTTT. It codes for CASSIEEVVQPQHF.

The chain is built from TRBV4-1 and TRBJ2-1, with a weak D call TRBD2 (6 bases). Germline CDR1 reads MGHRA; CDR2 reads YSYEKL. The CDR3 is 16 residues long. Trimming pared 3 bases from V and 7 bases from J, leaving 19 bases between. CDR3 coding DNA: TGCGCCAGCAGCCAGATAAATACCGGGACTCATAATGAGCAGTTCTTC. Its protein is CASSQINTGTHNEQFF.

This clonotype has ten or more counts. The gene calls are TRBV11-2 and TRBJ1-1, with D maybe TRBD1 (5 bases). Germline V gene lookup returns CDR1 SGHAT and CDR2 FQNNGV. V lost 5 bases to trimming and J lost 4 bases, with 23 bases between them. CDR3 size: 17 residues. The CDR3 here is CASSPGTVFPVGTEAFF. The CDR3 DNA reads TGTGCCAGCAGCCCCGGGACGGTATTTCCCGTTGGCACTGAAGCTTTCTTT.

This clonotype was observed a few times. The CDR3 DNA reads as TGTGCCAGCAGTTACTCATCCCGCCGTGGCAAAAACATTCAGTACTTC. This sequence encodes CASSYSSRRGKNIQYF. The genes are TRBV6-2 or TRBV6-3 and TRBJ2-4; D remains ambiguous. This CDR3 region has 16 residues. Looked up from germline, CDR1 is MNHEY and CDR2 is SVGEGT. Trimming stripped 0 bases from V and 3 bases from J, with 12 bases between.

This clonotype was seen many times. The rearrangement links TRBV5-1 to TRBJ2-2, with TRBD1 matching 8 bases. Germline CDR1 reads SGHRS; CDR2 reads YFSETQ. Trimming at V came to 3 bases and at J to 3 bases, leaving 4 bases not matched to a gene. This CDR3 comprises 15 residues. The CDR3 loop reads CASSSLQGDTGELFF. CDR3 in DNA: TGCGCCAGCAGCTCCCTACAGGGGGACACCGGGGAGCTGTTTTTT.